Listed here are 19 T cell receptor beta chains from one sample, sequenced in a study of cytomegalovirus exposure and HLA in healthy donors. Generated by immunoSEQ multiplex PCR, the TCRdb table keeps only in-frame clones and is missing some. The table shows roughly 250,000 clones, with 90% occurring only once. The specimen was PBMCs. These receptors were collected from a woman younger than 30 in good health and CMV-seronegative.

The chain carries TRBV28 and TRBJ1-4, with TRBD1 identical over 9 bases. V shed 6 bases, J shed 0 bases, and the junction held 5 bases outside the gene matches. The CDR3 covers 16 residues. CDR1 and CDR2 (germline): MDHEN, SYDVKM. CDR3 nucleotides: TGTGCCAGCAGCAAAGACAGGGGGGCAACTAATGAAAAACTGTTTTTT. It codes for CASSKDRGATNEKLFF.

The CDR3 DNA reads TGTGCCAGCAGCTACCCGACAGGGGCTAAGGGTGCTTTCTTT. Translated, it gives CASSYPTGAKGAFF. The V call is TRBV7-9, the J call TRBJ1-1; 8 bases align to TRBD1. The germline V gene encodes CDR1 SEHNR and CDR2 FQNEAQ (reference sequence). V shed 4 bases, J shed 11 bases, and the junction held 12 bases outside the gene matches. CDR3 length: 14 residues.

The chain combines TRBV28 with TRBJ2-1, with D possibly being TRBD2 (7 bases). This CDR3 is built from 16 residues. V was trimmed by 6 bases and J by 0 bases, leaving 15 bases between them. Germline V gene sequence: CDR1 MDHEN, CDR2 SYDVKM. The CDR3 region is CASSNGGPSSYNEQFF. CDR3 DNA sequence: TGTGCCAGCAGCAACGGGGGGCCTAGCTCCTACAATGAGCAGTTCTTC.

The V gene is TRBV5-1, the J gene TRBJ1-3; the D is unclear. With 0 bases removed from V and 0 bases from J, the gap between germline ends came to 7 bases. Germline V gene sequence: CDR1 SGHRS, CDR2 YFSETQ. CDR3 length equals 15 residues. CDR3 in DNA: TGCGCCAGCAGCTTGGAATGGAGCTCTGGAAACACCATATATTTT. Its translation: CASSLEWSSGNTIYF.

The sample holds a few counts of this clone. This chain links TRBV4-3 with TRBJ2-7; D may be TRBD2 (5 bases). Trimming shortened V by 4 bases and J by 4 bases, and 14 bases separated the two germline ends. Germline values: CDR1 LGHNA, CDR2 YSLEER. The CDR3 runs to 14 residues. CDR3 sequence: CASSPTWPGYEQYF. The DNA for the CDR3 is TGCGCCAGCAGCCCTACATGGCCGGGGTACGAGCAGTACTTC.

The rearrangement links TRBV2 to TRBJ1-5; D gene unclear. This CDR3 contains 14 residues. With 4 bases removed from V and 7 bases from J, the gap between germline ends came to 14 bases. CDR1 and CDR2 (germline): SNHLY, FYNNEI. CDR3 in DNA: TGTGCCAGCAGTGGAGAACAGCTCAACCAGCCCCAGCATTTT. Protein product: CASSGEQLNQPQHF.

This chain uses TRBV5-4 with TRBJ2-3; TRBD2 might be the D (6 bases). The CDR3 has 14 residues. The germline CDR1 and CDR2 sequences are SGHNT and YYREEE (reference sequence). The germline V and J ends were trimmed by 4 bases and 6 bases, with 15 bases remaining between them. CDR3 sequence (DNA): TGTGCCAGCAGCAAAGACAAAGCGGGTGATACGCAGTATTTT. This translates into CASSKDKAGDTQYF.

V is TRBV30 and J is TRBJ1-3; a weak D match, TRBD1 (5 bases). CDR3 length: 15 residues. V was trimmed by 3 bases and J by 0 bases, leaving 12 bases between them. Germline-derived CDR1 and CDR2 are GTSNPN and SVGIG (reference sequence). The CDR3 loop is CAWRRDASSGNTIYF. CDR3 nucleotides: TGTGCCTGGAGGCGGGACGCCAGCTCTGGAAACACCATATATTTT.

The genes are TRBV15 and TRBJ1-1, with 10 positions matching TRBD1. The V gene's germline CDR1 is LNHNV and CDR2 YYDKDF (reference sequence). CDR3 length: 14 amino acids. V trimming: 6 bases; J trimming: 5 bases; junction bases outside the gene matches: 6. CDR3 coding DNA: TGTGCCACCAGAGACAGGGGGCTCTCGACTGAAGCTTTCTTT. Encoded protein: CATRDRGLSTEAFF.

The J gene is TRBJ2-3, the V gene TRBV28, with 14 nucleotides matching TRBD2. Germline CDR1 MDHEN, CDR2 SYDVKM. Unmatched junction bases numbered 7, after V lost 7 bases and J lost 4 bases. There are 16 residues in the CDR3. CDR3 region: CASTISGLAGADTQYF. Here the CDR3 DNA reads TGTGCCAGCACCATCTCGGGACTAGCGGGGGCAGATACGCAGTATTTT.

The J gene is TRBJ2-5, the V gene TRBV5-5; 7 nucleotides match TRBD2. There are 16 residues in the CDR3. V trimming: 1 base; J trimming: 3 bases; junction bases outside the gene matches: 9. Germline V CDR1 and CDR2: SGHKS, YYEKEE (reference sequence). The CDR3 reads CASSLFGLAEKETQYF. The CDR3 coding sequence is TGTGCCAGCAGCTTGTTCGGGCTAGCGGAAAAAGAGACCCAGTACTTC.

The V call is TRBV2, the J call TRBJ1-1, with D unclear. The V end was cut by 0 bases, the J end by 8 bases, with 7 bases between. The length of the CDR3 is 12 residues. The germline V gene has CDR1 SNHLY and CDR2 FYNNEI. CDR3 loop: CASSEAGTEAFF. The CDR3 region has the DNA TGTGCCAGCAGTGAAGCGGGCACAGAAGCTTTCTTT.

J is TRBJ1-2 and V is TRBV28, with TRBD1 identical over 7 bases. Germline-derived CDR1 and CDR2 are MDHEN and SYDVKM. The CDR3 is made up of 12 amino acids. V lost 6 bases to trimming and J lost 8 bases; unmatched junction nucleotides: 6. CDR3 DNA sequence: TGTGCCAGCAGCCAAGGGACAGACGGCTACACCTTC. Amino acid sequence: CASSQGTDGYTF.

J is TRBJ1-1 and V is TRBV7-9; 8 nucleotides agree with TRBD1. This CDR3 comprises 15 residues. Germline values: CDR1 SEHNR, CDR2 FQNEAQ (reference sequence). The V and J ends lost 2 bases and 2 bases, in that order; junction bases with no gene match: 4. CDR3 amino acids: CASSLSRGLNTEAFF. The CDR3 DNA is TGTGCCAGCAGCTTAAGCAGGGGGCTTAACACTGAAGCTTTCTTT.

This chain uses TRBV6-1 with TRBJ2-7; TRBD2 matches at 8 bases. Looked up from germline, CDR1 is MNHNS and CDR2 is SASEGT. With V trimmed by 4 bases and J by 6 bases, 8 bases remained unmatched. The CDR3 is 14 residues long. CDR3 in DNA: TGTGCCAGCAGTGGTTTCGGGGGGGCCCGCGAGCAGTACGTC. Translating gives CASSGFGGAREQYV.

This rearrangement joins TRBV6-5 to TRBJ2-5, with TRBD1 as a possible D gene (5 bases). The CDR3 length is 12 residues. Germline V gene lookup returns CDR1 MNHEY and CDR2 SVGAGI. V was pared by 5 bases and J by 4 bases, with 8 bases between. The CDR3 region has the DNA TGTGCCAGCAGTGCAAGGGGAGAGACCCAGTACTTC. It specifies CASSARGETQYF.

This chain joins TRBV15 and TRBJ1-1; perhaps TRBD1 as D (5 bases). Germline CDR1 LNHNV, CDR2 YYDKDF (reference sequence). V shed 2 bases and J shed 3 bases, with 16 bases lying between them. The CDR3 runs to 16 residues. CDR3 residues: CATSRHRQRKYTEAFF. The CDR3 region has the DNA TGTGCCACCAGCAGACACCGACAGCGAAAATACACTGAAGCTTTCTTT.

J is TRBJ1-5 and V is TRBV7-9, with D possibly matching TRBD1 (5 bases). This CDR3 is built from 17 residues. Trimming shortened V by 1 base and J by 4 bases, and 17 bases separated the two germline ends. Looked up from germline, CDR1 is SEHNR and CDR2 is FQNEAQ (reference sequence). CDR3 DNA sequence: TGTGCCAGCAGCTTAGGTGGGGCCGTAGTCGTTAATCAGCCCCAGCATTTT. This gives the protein CASSLGGAVVVNQPQHF.

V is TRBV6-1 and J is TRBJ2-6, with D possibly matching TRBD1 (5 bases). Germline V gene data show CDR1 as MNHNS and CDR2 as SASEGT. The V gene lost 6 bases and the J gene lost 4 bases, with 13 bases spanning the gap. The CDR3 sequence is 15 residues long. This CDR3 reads CASSPGISGANVLTF. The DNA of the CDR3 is TGTGCCAGCAGCCCAGGGATTTCGGGGGCCAACGTCCTGACTTTC.